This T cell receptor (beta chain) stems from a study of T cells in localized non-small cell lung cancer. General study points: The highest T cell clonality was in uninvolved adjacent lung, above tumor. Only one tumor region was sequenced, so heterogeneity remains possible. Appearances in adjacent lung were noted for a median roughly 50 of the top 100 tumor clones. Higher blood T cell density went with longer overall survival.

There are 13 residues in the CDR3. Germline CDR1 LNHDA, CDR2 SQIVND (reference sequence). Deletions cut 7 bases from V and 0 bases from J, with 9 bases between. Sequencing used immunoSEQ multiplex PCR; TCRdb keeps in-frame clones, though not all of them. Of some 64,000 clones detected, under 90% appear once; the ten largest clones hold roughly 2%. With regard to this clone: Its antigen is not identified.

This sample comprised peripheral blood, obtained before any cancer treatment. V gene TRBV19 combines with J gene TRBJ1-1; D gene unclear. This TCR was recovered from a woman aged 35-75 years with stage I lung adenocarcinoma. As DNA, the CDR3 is TGTGCCAGTACCGCCCGCTTGAACACTGAAGCTTTCTTT. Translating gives CASTARLNTEAFF.